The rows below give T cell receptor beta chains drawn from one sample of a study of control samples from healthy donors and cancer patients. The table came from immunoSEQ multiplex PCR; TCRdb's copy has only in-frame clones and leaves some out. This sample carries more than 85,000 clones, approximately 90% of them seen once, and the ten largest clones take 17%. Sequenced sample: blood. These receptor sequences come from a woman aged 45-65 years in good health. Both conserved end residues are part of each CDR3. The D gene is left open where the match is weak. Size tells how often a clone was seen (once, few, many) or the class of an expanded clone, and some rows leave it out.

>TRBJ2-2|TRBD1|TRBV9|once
CASSPGTGHTGELFF
TGTGCCAGCAGCCCCGGGACAGGTCACACCGGGGAGCTGTTTTTT
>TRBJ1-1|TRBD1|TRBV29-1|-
CSVAETGGTEAFF
TGCAGCGTTGCTGAGACAGGGGGCACTGAAGCTTTCTTT
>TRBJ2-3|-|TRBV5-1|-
CASSPSSLDTDTQYF
TGCGCCAGCAGCCCGAGCTCACTAGACACAGATACGCAGTATTTT
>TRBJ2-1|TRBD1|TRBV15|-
CATSRDLGGVYEQFF
TGTGCCACCAGCAGAGATTTAGGGGGCGTTTATGAGCAGTTCTTC
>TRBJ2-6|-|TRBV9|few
CASSVNRGGGAGANVLTF
TGTGCCAGCAGCGTCAACAGGGGAGGGGGCGCTGGGGCCAACGTCCTGACTTTC
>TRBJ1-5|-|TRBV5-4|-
CASSFPNQPQHF
TGTGCCAGCAGCTTTCCCAATCAGCCCCAGCATTTT
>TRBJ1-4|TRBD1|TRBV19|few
CASSLQTGIQEKLFF
TGTGCCAGTAGCCTTCAGACAGGGATCCAAGAAAAACTGTTTTTT
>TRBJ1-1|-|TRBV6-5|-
CASSAWVGEAFF
TGTGCCAGCAGCGCTTGGGTGGGTGAAGCTTTCTTT
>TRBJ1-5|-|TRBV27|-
CASSLWGQTDQPQHF
TGTGCCAGCAGTTTATGGGGCCAGACTGATCAGCCCCAGCATTTT
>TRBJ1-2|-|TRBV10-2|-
CASMRSGDQGYTF
TGCGCCAGCATGAGGTCAGGGGACCAGGGCTACACCTTC
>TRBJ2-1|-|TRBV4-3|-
CAAGSSYNEQFF
TGCGCCGCGGGAAGCTCCTACAATGAGCAGTTCTTC